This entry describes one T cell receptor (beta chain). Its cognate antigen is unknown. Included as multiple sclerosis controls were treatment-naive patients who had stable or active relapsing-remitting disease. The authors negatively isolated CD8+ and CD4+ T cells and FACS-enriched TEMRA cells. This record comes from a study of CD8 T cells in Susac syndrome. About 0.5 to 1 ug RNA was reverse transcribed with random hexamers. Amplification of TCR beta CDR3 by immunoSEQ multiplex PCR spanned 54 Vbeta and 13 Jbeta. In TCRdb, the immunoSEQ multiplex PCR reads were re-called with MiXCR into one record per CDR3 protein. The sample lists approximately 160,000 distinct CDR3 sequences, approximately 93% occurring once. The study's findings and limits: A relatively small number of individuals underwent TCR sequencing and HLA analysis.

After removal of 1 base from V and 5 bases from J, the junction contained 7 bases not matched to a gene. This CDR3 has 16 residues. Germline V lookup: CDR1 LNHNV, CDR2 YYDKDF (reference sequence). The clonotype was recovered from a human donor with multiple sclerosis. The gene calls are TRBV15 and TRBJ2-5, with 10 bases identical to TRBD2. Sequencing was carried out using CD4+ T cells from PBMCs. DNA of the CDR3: TGTGCCACCAGCAGAGGGCTAGCGGGGGCCGCCGAGACCCAGTACTTC. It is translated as CATSRGLAGAAETQYF.